This T cell receptor beta chain was identified in a study of T cells after yellow fever vaccination (dated by TCRdb to the late 2010s). The study in broad terms: The SMART-Seq v4 Ultra Low Input RNA kit was used to prepare libraries from fractions with low cell numbers. To follow T-cell clones before and after both primary and booster YFV17D yellow fever vaccination, bulk TCR alpha and beta repertoires underwent longitudinal sequencing. Two healthy male donors, one aged 18 to 30 and one aged 30 to 40 years, made up the cohort. Blood was drawn at multiple timepoints before and after primary and secondary immunization, with bulk PBMC replicates and cell subsets isolated. Overall results and qualifications from the work: After the booster, most of the clones that had expanded following primary vaccination were detected again (around 97% of CD4 and around 90% of CD8), which suggests that memory was broadly maintained. The secondary T-cell response was weaker than the primary response but faster, peaking on day 5 instead of day 15. Because abundant contaminating clonotypes from the bulk population could be contained in FACS-sorted repertoires, computational filtering was required. Because the study included only two donors, the extent to which the findings can be generalized is limited. A small fraction of clonotypes appeared in both the CD4 and CD8 compartments, likely as a result of convergent recombination.

Synthesis of TCR cDNA relied on 5'RACE template switching, a step that introduced a universal primer site along with unique molecular identifiers. Priming for cDNA synthesis came from both the TCR alpha and TCR beta constant segments. Library amplification used two PCR steps, and the second PCR step added sample barcodes and sequencing adapters. Libraries were sequenced on Illumina HiSeq 2500 (2x100 bp) or NovaSeq (2x150 bp). The source study handled its data this way. MIGEC was used to demultiplex reads and collapse the reads into UMI consensus sequences, and MiXCR was used for V(D)J alignment. Using edgeR on replicate PBMC samples, clonotypes were called vaccine-responding if FDR was below 0.01 and the log2 fold change was above 5 up to day 15. Each bulk clonotype received a CD4 or CD8 identity based on whether the sequenced CD4 or CD8 repertoire contained that clonotype at higher abundance. TCRdb reran the public reads through fastp at Q25 and MiXCR, keeping productive beta chains. Entries that share a CDR3 protein sequence are merged under the most common genes and DNA. TCRdb, rather than the study authors, made the V and J calls. Within this sample are approximately 600,000 distinct CDR3 sequences, with more than 9% of them counted one time only. The top ten clonotypes cover 15% of the sample.

This clonotype was recorded at least ten times. There is no known antigen for this receptor. There are no base qualities to consult, and no much larger clone falls within one base. This specimen's treatment or condition label, interpreted: live attenuated yellow fever vaccine strain. Two biological replicates of bulk PBMCs were collected at each blood-draw timepoint. PBMCs were isolated from peripheral blood using a standard Ficoll-Paque protocol. RNA was extracted with TriZol from bulk PBMCs, CD4 and CD8 fractions, and dextramer-positive and dextramer-negative fractions. V was cut back by 0 bases and J by 4 bases, leaving a gap of 13 bases between them. Including cysteine and phenylalanine, the CDR3 has 15 amino acids. Only the CDR3 DNA stays, 45 bases, in frame from base 1. The CDR1 and CDR2 encoded by the germline V gene (reference sequence) are DFQATT and SNEGSKA.

The source of this sequence is a young man who received the YFV17D yellow fever vaccine. The sequence joins TRBV20-1 to TRBJ1-5; a tentative D call is TRBD1 (5 bases match). Sample: PBMCs, taken on the day of the yellow fever booster vaccination. The nucleotide sequence reads TGCAGTGCTAGAGATCCTTGGGCAGGGAATCAGCCCCAGCATTTT. This yields the protein CSARDPWAGNQPQHF.